This T cell receptor (beta chain) was documented in a study of blood T cell repertoires in COVID-19. The protocol was immunoSEQ multiplex PCR, while the TCRdb copy is restricted to in-frame clones and leaves out a portion. The sample carries hundreds of thousands of clones, around 90% recorded once. V lost 10 bases and J 6 bases, leaving 12 bases between the germline ends. Germline V gene sequence: CDR1 MRHNA, CDR2 SNTAGT. The CDR3 has 11 residues. The chain recombines TRBV6-4 with TRBJ1-1; the D gene is possibly TRBD1 (6 bases). The sequence was collected from a young woman with acute COVID-19. Specimen: PBMCs or T cells enriched from blood (not recorded which). The chain's CDR3 is CAKSNRAEAFF. The CDR3 coding sequence is TGTGCCAAATCAAACAGGGCTGAAGCTTTCTTT.